The sequence of this T cell receptor beta chain was determined in a study of cytomegalovirus exposure and HLA in healthy donors. Trimming took off 6 bases at V and 8 bases at J, with 16 bases between the two ends. Germline V gene data show CDR1 as MNHEY and CDR2 as SVGAGI. The CDR3 is made up of 13 amino acids. PCR primers comprised 60 Vbeta and 13 Jbeta primers. This table comes from immunoSEQ multiplex PCR, and its TCRdb copy is limited to in-frame clones, with some not included. The sample has about 160,000 clones, approximately 78% seen once; the top ten hold 3.1%. Sequencing was carried out using PBMCs. The chain recombines TRBV6-5 with TRBJ1-2; D remains unclear. The TCR originated in a woman aged 40 to 50 in good health and CMV-seronegative. The DNA for the CDR3 is TGTGCCAGCAGACGCGATTTGACCGGGGGCTACACCTTC. It encodes CASRRDLTGGYTF.